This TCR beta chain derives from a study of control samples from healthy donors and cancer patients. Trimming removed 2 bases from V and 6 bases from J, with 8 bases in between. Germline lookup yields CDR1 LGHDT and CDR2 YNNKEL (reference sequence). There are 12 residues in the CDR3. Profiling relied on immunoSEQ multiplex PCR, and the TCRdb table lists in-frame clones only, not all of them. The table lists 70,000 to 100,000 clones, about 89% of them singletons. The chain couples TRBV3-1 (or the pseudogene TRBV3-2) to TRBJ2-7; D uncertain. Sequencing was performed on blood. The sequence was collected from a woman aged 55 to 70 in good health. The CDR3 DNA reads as TGTGCCAGCAGCCAATTGGGTAGCGAGCAGTACTTC. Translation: CASSQLGSEQYF.